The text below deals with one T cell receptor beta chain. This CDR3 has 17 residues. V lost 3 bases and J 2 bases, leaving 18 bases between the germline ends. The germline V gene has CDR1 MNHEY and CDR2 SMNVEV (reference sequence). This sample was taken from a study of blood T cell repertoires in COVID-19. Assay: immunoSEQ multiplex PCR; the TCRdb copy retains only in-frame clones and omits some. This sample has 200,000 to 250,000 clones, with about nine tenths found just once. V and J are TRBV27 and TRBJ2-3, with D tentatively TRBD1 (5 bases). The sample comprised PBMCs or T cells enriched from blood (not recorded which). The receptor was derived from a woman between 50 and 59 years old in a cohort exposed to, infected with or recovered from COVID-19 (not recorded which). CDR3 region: CASSLGRTVEYTDTQYF. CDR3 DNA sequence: TGTGCCAGCAGTTTGGGGCGGACCGTTGAATACACAGATACGCAGTATTTT.